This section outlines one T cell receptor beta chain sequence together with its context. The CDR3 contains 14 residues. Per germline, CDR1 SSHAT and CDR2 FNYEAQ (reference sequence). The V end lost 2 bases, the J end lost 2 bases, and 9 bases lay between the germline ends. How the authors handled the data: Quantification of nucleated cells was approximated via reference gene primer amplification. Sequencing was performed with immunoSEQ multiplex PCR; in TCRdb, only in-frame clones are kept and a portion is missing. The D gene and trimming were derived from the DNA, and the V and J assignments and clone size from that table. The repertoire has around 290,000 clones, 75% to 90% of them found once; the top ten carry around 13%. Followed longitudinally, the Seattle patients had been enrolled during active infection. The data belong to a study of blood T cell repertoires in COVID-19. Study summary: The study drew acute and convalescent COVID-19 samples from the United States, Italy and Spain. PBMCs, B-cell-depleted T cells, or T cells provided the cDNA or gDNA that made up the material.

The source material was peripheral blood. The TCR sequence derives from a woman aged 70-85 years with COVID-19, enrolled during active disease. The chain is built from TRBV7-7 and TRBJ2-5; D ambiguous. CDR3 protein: CASSLIPVQETQYF. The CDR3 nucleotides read TGTGCCAGCAGCTTAATTCCTGTTCAAGAGACCCAGTACTTC.